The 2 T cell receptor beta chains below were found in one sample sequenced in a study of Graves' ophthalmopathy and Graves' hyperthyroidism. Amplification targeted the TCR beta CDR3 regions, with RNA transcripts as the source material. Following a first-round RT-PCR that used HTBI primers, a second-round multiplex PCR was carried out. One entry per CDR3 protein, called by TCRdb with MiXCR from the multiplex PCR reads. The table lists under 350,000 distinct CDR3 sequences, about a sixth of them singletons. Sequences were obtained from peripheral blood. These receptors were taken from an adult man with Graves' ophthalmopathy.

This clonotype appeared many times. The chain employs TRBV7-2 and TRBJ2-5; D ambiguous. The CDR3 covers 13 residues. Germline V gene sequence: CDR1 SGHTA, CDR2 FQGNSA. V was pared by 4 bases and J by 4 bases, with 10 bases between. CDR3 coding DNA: TGTGCCAGCAGCTCGGCTTTGAGAGAGACCCAGTACTTC. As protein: CASSSALRETQYF. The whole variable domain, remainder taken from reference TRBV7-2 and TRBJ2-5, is GAGVSQSPSNKVTEKGKDVELRCDPISGHTALYWYRQSLGQGLEFLIYFQGNSAPDKSGLPSDRFSAERTGGSVSTLTIQRTQQEDSAVYLCASSSALRETQYFGPGTRLLVL.

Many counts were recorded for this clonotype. The DNA for the CDR3 is TGTGCCAGCAGCGAAAGCCGGAGAGGGAACACCGGGGAGCTGTTTTTT. Protein: CASSESRRGNTGELFF. The genes are TRBV7-8 and TRBJ2-2; no firm D call. The CDR3 is 16 residues long. Per germline, CDR1 SGHVS and CDR2 FQNEAQ. Trimming took off 5 bases at V and 1 base at J, with 14 bases between the two ends.